Following are 14 T cell receptor beta chains from one sample sequenced in a study of T cells in Graves' hyperthyroidism and ophthalmopathy. From RNA transcripts, TCR beta CDR3 regions were amplified. Researchers ran a first-round RT-PCR on the TCR CDR3 using the HTBI primer set. TCRdb re-called the multiplex PCR reads with MiXCR, one entry per CDR3 protein. The sample has hundreds of thousands of distinct CDR3 sequences; about 19% are singletons. The sequencing input was blood. Receptors were obtained from a woman between 45 and 60 years old with Graves' hyperthyroidism that later progressed to Graves' ophthalmopathy.

This clonotype was counted between two and nine times. The CDR3: CASRAPPWDEQFF. The CDR3, as DNA: TGTGCCTCACGAGCTCCTCCGTGGGATGAGCAGTTCTTC. V gene TRBV15 combines with J gene TRBJ2-1; D gene uncertain. CDR3 length: 13 residues. Germline assignment: CDR1 LNHNV and CDR2 YYDKDF (reference sequence). V was cut by 11 bases and J by 8 bases, with 19 bases left in between.

This clonotype was seen at least ten times. The V call is TRBV5-1, the J call TRBJ2-7, with 9 bases lining up with TRBD1. The CDR3 has 15 amino acids. CDR1 is SGHRS and CDR2 is YFSETQ in the germline V gene. After removal of 4 bases from V and 4 bases from J, the junction contained 9 bases not matched to a gene. This CDR3 is CASSPPPGQGYEQYF. The CDR3 DNA sequence: TGCGCCAGCAGCCCCCCTCCGGGACAGGGTTACGAGCAGTACTTC.

This clonotype has more than one count but fewer than ten. Here the CDR3 DNA reads TGTGCCAGTTCGGACAGGCCGACCCCTTATAGCAATCAGCCCCAGCATTTT. It is translated as CASSDRPTPYSNQPQHF. The gene calls are TRBV19 and TRBJ1-5; TRBD1 aligns across 7 bases. V shed 8 bases and J 0 bases; nucleotides not matched to a gene: 13. This CDR3 spans 17 amino acids. Germline V gives CDR1 LNHDA, CDR2 SQIVND (reference sequence).

This clonotype was counted only a few times. The J gene is TRBJ1-2, the V gene TRBV7-8, with TRBD1 identical over 7 bases. CDR1 and CDR2 (germline): SGHVS, FQNEAQ. The trim removed 10 bases at V and 1 base at J, leaving 6 bases unmatched. The CDR3 has 13 amino acids. The CDR3 protein is CATRQGVNYGYTF. CDR3 DNA: TGTGCCACCCGACAGGGCGTTAACTATGGCTACACCTTC.

In its sample, this clonotype was seen a few times. The chain has TRBV6-2 or TRBV6-3 and TRBJ1-2, with 8 positions matching TRBD1. Trimming took 7 bases from V and 7 from J; bases not matched to a gene: 5. The CDR3 spans 12 residues. Germline CDR1 and CDR2: MNHEY and SVGEGT. CDR3: CASKGQGLGYTF. The DNA for the CDR3 is TGTGCCAGCAAAGGACAGGGACTTGGCTACACCTTC.

The chain has TRBV4-2 and TRBJ2-5, with TRBD2 matching over 11 bases. Germline CDR1 reads LGHNA; CDR2 reads YNFKEQ. V lost 0 bases to trimming and J lost 5 bases; unmatched junction nucleotides: 8. CDR3 length: 17 residues. Here the CDR3 DNA reads TGTGCCAGCAGCCAAGAAGGAATAGCGGGGGGGCATGAGACCCAGTACTTC. Translated, it gives CASSQEGIAGGHETQYF.

This clonotype was picked up many times. The V gene is TRBV6-2 or TRBV6-3, the J gene TRBJ1-5; the D gene is possibly TRBD1 (6 bases). Trimming removed 4 bases from V and 4 bases from J, with 8 bases in between. Germline loops: CDR1 MNHEY, CDR2 SVGEGT. The CDR3 is 13 residues long. For the CDR3, the DNA is TGTGCCAGCAGTTGGGACATTAATCAGCCCCAGCATTTT. This gives the protein CASSWDINQPQHF.

Many counts were recorded for this clonotype. The chain carries TRBV6-1 and TRBJ1-1; 8 nucleotides align to TRBD1. V was pared by 6 bases and J by 1 base, with 10 bases of the junction left unmatched. Germline V gives CDR1 MNHNS, CDR2 SASEGT. This CDR3 comprises 16 residues. The CDR3 sequence is CASSHRGQGANTEAFF. The DNA of the CDR3 is TGTGCCAGCAGCCATCGCGGCCAGGGGGCGAACACTGAAGCTTTCTTT.

This clonotype was seen only a few times. This rearrangement joins TRBV7-8 to TRBJ2-1, with TRBD2 matching 8 bases. Germline loops: CDR1 SGHVS, CDR2 FQNEAQ. J gave up 3 bases and V 5 bases, and 6 bases lay outside the gene matches. The CDR3 spans 15 residues. The DNA of the CDR3 is TGTGCCAGCAGCACCCGGGGGGGTAGCTACAATGAGCAGTTCTTC. Residues: CASSTRGGSYNEQFF.

This clonotype showed up many times. The gene calls are TRBV11-2 and TRBJ2-2; possibly TRBD1 or TRBD2 for D (5 bases each). Germline-derived CDR1 and CDR2 are SGHAT and FQNNGV. CDR3 length equals 18 residues. V was clipped by 3 bases and J by 3 bases, with 20 bases between them. CDR3 residues: CASSFPSGTDIHTGELFF. The DNA for the CDR3 is TGTGCCAGCAGCTTCCCCTCCGGGACGGACATACACACCGGGGAGCTGTTTTTT.

The table lists this clonotype with a few counts. This chain joins TRBV3-1 and TRBJ2-1, with 9 nucleotides matching TRBD2. The CDR3 length is 16 residues. Per germline, CDR1 LGHDT and CDR2 YNNKEL (reference sequence). V lost 6 bases, J lost 7 bases, and 13 bases stayed unmatched. Here the CDR3 reads CASRGVGGGAGNEQFF. The CDR3 DNA is TGTGCCAGCAGGGGGGTCGGCGGGGGGGCCGGTAATGAGCAGTTCTTC.

This clonotype was found many times. This chain uses TRBV7-3 with TRBJ2-1; no reliable D call. The V and J ends lost 5 bases and 9 bases respectively, with 17 bases between them. Germline V CDR1 and CDR2: SGHTA, FQGTGA. The CDR3 has 14 residues. For the CDR3, the DNA is TGTGCCAGCAGCCCAACGAATTCTCGAACTGAGCAGTTCTTC. Its translation is CASSPTNSRTEQFF.

The CDR3 coding sequence is TGTGCCAGCAATAGGTGGACAGGGAGGCAGCCCCAGCATTTT. Translating gives CASNRWTGRQPQHF. The V gene is TRBV5-6, the J gene TRBJ1-5; 8 nucleotides match TRBD1. The germline V gene has CDR1 SGHDT and CDR2 YYEEEE. The CDR3 runs 14 residues. J gave up 7 bases and V 6 bases, and 9 bases lay outside the gene matches.

The V and J genes are TRBV7-2 and TRBJ2-5, with TRBD1 identical over 9 bases. This CDR3 is built from 15 residues. V shed 5 bases and J 2 bases; nucleotides not matched to a gene: 6. Germline V CDR1 and CDR2: SGHTA, FQGNSA. In DNA, the CDR3 is TGTGCCAGCAGCGGACTGGGACAGGGACAAGAGACCCAGTACTTC. Encoded protein: CASSGLGQGQETQYF.